What follows are 20 T cell receptor beta chains derived from one specimen sequenced in a study of T cells in Graves' hyperthyroidism and ophthalmopathy. It was RNA transcripts that yielded the amplified TCR beta CDR3 regions. With the HTBI primer set, the TCR CDR3 went through a first round of RT-PCR. TCRdb itself ran the multiplex PCR reads through MiXCR, one entry per CDR3 protein. In the table there are 450,000 to 650,000 distinct CDR3 sequences, 15% to 20% of which are singletons. The sample was blood. These receptors were collected from a woman aged 18-30 years with Graves' ophthalmopathy.

In this sample, this clonotype turned up many times. This rearrangement joins TRBV6-1 to TRBJ2-1, with 9 bases that match TRBD1. V was pared by 5 bases and J by 4 bases, with 6 bases of the junction left unmatched. Germline CDR1 and CDR2: MNHNS and SASEGT. This CDR3 is built from 15 residues. Here the CDR3 DNA reads TGTGCCAGCAGTTACGGACAGGGGCCGTACAATGAGCAGTTCTTC. Protein: CASSYGQGPYNEQFF.

This clonotype was counted ten times or more. This chain uses TRBV10-3 with TRBJ1-1; 7 bases are shared with TRBD1. The CDR3 totals 15 residues. The V gene end was trimmed by 3 bases and the J gene end by 2 bases; junction bases not matched to a gene: 6. CDR1 is ENHRY and CDR2 is SYGVKD in the germline V gene. CDR3 region: CAISDGQDLNTEAFF. The DNA of the CDR3 is TGTGCCATCAGTGACGGACAGGATCTTAACACTGAAGCTTTCTTT.

This clonotype was picked up many times. J is TRBJ1-4 and V is TRBV12-3 or TRBV12-4; 9 nucleotides match TRBD1. The length of the CDR3 is 16 residues. The J segment lost 3 bases and the V segment lost 4 bases, leaving 6 bases of the junction unmatched. CDR3 DNA: TGTGCCAGCAGTTGGGGACAGGGTCTACCTAATGAAAAACTGTTTTTT. Encoded protein: CASSWGQGLPNEKLFF.

The chain is built from TRBV6-2 or TRBV6-3 and TRBJ1-5; TRBD1 is a possible D gene (5 bases). Germline V CDR1 and CDR2: MNHEY, SVGEGT. Trimming cost V 6 bases and J 0 bases, with 12 bases left between them. This CDR3 is built from 15 residues. The CDR3 loop reads CASSGGDVSNQPQHF. CDR3 nucleotides: TGTGCCAGCAGCGGGGGAGACGTTAGCAATCAGCCCCAGCATTTT.

This chain's CDR3 is CAGRDPGRSSYEQYF. CDR3 bases: TGTGCCGGAAGGGATCCCGGCAGGTCCTCCTACGAGCAGTACTTC. The genes are TRBV19 and TRBJ2-7, with no clear D. V was pared by 11 bases and J by 0 bases, with 20 bases between. The germline V gene encodes CDR1 LNHDA and CDR2 SQIVND (reference sequence). There are 15 residues in the CDR3.

DNA for the CDR3: TGCGCCAGCAGCCAAGTCTGGGGACAGGGAAGTCTTGCCTATGGCTACACCTTC. It codes for CASSQVWGQGSLAYGYTF. V usage is TRBV4-1 and J usage is TRBJ1-2; 9 bases agree with TRBD1. The CDR3 is 18 amino acids. Looked up from germline, CDR1 is MGHRA and CDR2 is YSYEKL. The V segment lost 1 base and the J segment 4 bases; nucleotides outside the gene matches: 13.

This clonotype was found many times. The CDR3 DNA is TGTGCCAGCAGTTTAGACCAGGATAGCAATCAGCCCCAGCATTTT. It yields the protein CASSLDQDSNQPQHF. The chain uses TRBV28 and TRBJ1-5; no firm D call. V was clipped by 2 bases and J by 0 bases, with 8 bases between them. CDR1 is MDHEN, CDR2 SYDVKM, per germline. The CDR3 runs 15 residues.

The table lists this clonotype with a few counts. CDR3 nucleotide sequence: TGTGCCACCAGCAGAGAACCGGGACAGGTGGATGGCTACACCTTC. Its translation is CATSREPGQVDGYTF. The rearrangement uses TRBV15 and TRBJ1-2; 8 bases match TRBD1. In germline, CDR1 is LNHNV, CDR2 YYDKDF (reference sequence). The CDR3 has 15 residues. V was clipped by 0 bases and J by 6 bases; unmatched bases: 6.

V is TRBV29-1 and J is TRBJ2-5; TRBD1 or TRBD2 may be the D gene (6 bases each). Germline V gives CDR1 SQVTM, CDR2 ANQGSEA. Trimming took off 7 bases at V and 2 bases at J, with 17 bases between the two ends. This CDR3 contains 14 residues. The CDR3 sequence: CSGSGGGSQETQYF. The CDR3 DNA reads as TGCAGCGGATCCGGGGGCGGGTCACAAGAGACCCAGTACTTC.

This clonotype was picked up many times. The chain is built from TRBV18 and TRBJ2-1; 11 bases are a match to TRBD2. The CDR3 spans 15 residues. The V gene's germline CDR1 is KGHSH and CDR2 LQKENI. Trimming took 6 bases from V and 4 from J; bases not matched to a gene: 5. The CDR3 loop reads CASSLTSGEYNEQFF. The CDR3 DNA sequence: TGTGCCAGCTCGCTGACTAGCGGGGAGTACAATGAGCAGTTCTTC.

This clonotype was counted at least ten times. The chain uses TRBV20-1 and TRBJ2-3, with 8 nucleotides matching TRBD2. Germline V CDR1 and CDR2: DFQATT, SNEGSKA (reference sequence). V shed 3 bases and J 5 bases; nucleotides not matched to a gene: 13. This CDR3 is 16 amino acids long. DNA of the CDR3: TGCAGTGCTAGCCCCTCGGGCGGGGGGAGAGAAGATACGCAGTATTTT. Translation: CSASPSGGGREDTQYF.

V usage is TRBV25-1 and J usage is TRBJ1-1, with D uncertain. The germline CDR1 and CDR2 sequences are MGHDK and SYGVNS. CDR3 length equals 15 residues. V was clipped by 1 base and J by 1 base, with 10 bases between them. The CDR3 spells CASSEFRGGNTEAFF. The CDR3, as DNA: TGTGCCAGCAGTGAATTTCGTGGCGGGAACACTGAAGCTTTCTTT. The full variable domain, in which reference TRBV25-1 and TRBJ1-1 provide the parts outside the CDR3, is EADIYQTPRYLVIGTGKKITLECSQTMGHDKMYWYQQDPGMELHLIHYSYGVNSTEKGDLSSESTVSRIRTEHFPLTLESARPSHTSQYLCASSEFRGGNTEAFFGQGTRLTVV.

This clonotype appeared once. CDR3 DNA: TGTGCCAGCAGCGTAGCTCGGCGAGGGGAAGGCTACACCTTC. Translation: CASSVARRGEGYTF. The chain uses TRBV9 and TRBJ1-2; TRBD1 is a possible D gene (5 bases). The CDR3 runs to 14 residues. Deletions cut 0 bases from V and 8 bases from J, with 14 bases between. Germline values: CDR1 SGDLS, CDR2 YYNGEE. Based on the CDR3 plus reference TRBV9 and TRBJ1-2, the full variable domain is DSGVTQTPKHLITATGQRVTLRCSPRSGDLSVYWYQQSLDQGLQFLIQYYNGEERAKGNILERFSAQQFPDLHSELNLSSLELGDSALYFCASSVARRGEGYTFGSGTRLTVV.

This clonotype occurred many times. The chain links TRBV28 to TRBJ2-1; D remains unclear. CDR3 size: 12 residues. Per the germline V gene, CDR1 is MDHEN and CDR2 is SYDVKM. V lost 5 bases and J lost 8, with 10 bases in between. The CDR3 loop is CASSPRRDEQFF. The CDR3 nucleotides read TGTGCCAGCAGTCCCCGACGCGATGAGCAGTTCTTC.

This clonotype has ten or more counts. The chain combines TRBV27 with TRBJ1-5, with D perhaps TRBD1 (6 bases). The length of the CDR3 is 14 residues. Germline CDR1 and CDR2: MNHEY and SMNVEV (reference sequence). Trimming took 3 bases from V and 5 from J, leaving 11 bases between them. The CDR3 DNA sequence: TGTGCCAGCAGTTTCGGGGGGGCCGATCAGCCCCAGCATTTT. Amino acids: CASSFGGADQPQHF.

This clonotype was seen many times. This chain joins TRBV13 and TRBJ1-6, with 8 nucleotides matching TRBD1. The germline V gene encodes CDR1 PRHDT and CDR2 FYEKMQ (reference sequence). The CDR3 totals 15 residues. Trimming removed 5 bases from V and 7 bases from J; junction bases left unmatched: 7. Here the CDR3 DNA reads TGTGCCAGCAGCCAAGGACAGGGTCCGAATTCACCCCTCCACTTT. Translating gives CASSQGQGPNSPLHF.

There are many counts of this clonotype. This chain links TRBV5-1 with TRBJ1-4, with a tentative D call TRBD1 (6 bases). Trimming removed 4 bases from V and 0 bases from J, with 13 bases in between. The CDR3 sequence is 16 residues long. CDR1 and CDR2 from the germline V gene are SGHRS and YFSETQ. Here the CDR3 DNA reads TGCGCCAGCAGCGTGACAGGAGCTGCAACTAATGAAAAACTGTTTTTT. Translation gives CASSVTGAATNEKLFF. The variable domain in full, completed from reference TRBV5-1 and TRBJ1-4, reads KAGVTQTPRYLIKTRGQQVTLSCSPISGHRSVSWYQQTPGQGLQFLFEYFSETQRNKGNFPGRFSGRQFSNSRSEMNVSTLELGDSALYLCASSVTGAATNEKLFFGSGTQLSVL.

This clonotype was seen at least ten times. V usage is TRBV20-1 and J usage is TRBJ2-1; 13 bases agree with TRBD2. The V gene end was trimmed by 2 bases and the J gene end by 4 bases; junction bases not matched to a gene: 2. Germline CDR1 DFQATT, CDR2 SNEGSKA (reference sequence). The CDR3 has 15 amino acids. The CDR3 DNA is TGCAGTGCTAGACCGACTAGCGGGGGGTACAATGAGCAGTTCTTC. This translates into CSARPTSGGYNEQFF.

This clonotype showed up many times. The chain employs TRBV6-1 and TRBJ1-3; no firm D call. CDR3 length: 15 amino acids. With 5 bases removed from V and 0 bases from J, the gap between germline ends came to 11 bases. CDR1 and CDR2 (germline): MNHNS, SASEGT. In nucleotides, the CDR3 is TGTGCCAGCAGTTCCCCAGCCCGCTCTGGAAACACCATATATTTT. This codes for CASSSPARSGNTIYF.

The chain employs TRBV6-1 and TRBJ2-2; D is possibly TRBD2 (6 bases). Per the germline V gene, CDR1 is MNHNS and CDR2 is SASEGT. There are 14 residues in the CDR3. V lost 4 bases and J lost 7, with 13 bases in between. Here the CDR3 DNA reads TGTGCCAGCAGTGGCGGGATCCCACACGGGGAGCTGTTTTTT. Amino acids: CASSGGIPHGELFF.